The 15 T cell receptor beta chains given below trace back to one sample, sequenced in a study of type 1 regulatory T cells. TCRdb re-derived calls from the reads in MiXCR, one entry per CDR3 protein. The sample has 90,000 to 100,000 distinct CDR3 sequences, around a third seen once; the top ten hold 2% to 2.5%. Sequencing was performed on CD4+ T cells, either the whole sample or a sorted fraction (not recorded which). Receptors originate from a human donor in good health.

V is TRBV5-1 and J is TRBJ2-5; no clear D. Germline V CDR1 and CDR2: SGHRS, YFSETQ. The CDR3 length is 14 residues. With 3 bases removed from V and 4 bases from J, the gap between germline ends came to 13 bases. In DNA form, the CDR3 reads TGCGCCAGCAGCTCCTCACAGTCTGGAGAGACCCAGTACTTC. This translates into CASSSSQSGETQYF. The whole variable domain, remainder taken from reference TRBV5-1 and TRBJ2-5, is KAGVTQTPRYLIKTRGQQVTLSCSPISGHRSVSWYQQTPGQGLQFLFEYFSETQRNKGNFPGRFSGRQFSNSRSEMNVSTLELGDSALYLCASSSSQSGETQYFGPGTRLLVL.

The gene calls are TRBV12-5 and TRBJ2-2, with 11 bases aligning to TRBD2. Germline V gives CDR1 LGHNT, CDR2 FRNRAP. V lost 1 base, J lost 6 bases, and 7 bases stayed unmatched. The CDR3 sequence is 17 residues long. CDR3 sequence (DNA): TGTGCTAGTGGTTTGGCCTTACTAGCGGGAGACTCCGGGGAGCTGTTTTTT. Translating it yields CASGLALLAGDSGELFF. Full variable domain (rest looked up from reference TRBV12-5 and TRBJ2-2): DARVTQTPRHKVTEMGQEVTMRCQPILGHNTVFWYRQTMMQGLELLAYFRNRAPLDDSGMPKDRFSAEMPDATLATLKIQPSEPRDSAVYFCASGLALLAGDSGELFFGEGSRLTVL.

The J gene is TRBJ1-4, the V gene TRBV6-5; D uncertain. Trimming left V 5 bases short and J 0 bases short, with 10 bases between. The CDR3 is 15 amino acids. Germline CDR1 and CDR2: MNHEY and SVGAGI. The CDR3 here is CASSRRTSTNEKLFF. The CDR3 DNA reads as TGTGCCAGCAGTCGCCGGACGTCAACTAATGAAAAACTGTTTTTT.

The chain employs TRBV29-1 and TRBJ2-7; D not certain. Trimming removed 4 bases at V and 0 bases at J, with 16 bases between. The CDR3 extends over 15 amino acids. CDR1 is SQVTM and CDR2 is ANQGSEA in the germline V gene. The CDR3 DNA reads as TGCAGCGTTGTATTGGCCGGACGTAGCTCCTACGAGCAGTACTTC. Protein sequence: CSVVLAGRSSYEQYF.

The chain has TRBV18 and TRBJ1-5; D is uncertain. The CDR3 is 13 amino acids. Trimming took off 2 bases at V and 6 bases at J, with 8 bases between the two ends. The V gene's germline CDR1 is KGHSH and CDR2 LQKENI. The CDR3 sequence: CASSPTESQPQHF. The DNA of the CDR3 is TGTGCCAGCTCACCAACAGAATCTCAGCCCCAGCATTTT.

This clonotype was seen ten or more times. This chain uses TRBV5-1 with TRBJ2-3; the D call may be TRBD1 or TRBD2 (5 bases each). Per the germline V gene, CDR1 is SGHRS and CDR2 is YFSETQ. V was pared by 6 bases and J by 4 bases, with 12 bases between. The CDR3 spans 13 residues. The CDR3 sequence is CASNAMGADTQYF. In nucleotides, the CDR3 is TGCGCCAGCAACGCCATGGGGGCAGATACGCAGTATTTT.

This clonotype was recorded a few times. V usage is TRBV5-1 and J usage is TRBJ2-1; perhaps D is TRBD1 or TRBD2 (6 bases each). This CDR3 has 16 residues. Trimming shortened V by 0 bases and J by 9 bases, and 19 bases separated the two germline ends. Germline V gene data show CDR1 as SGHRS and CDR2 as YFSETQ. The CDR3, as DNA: TGCGCCAGCAGCTTGGCGGGGGCAGGGAGATTAAGTGAGCAGTTCTTC. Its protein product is CASSLAGAGRLSEQFF.

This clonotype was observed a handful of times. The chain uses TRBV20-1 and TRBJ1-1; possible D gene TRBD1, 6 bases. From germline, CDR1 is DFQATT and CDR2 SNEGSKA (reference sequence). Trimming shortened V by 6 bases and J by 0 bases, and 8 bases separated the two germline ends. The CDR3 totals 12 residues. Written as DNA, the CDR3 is TGCAGTGCGAGGGGGTTGAACACTGAAGCTTTCTTT. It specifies CSARGLNTEAFF.

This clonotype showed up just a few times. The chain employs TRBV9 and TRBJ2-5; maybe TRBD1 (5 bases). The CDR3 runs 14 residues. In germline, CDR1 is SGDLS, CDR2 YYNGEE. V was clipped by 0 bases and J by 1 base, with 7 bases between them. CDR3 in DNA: TGTGCCAGCAGCGTAGCAGACAGCCAAGAGACCCAGTACTTC. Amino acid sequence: CASSVADSQETQYF.

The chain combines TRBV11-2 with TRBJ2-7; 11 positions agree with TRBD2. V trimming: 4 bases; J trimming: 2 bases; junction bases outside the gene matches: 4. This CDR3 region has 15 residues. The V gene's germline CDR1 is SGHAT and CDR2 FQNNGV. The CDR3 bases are TGTGCCAGCAGCTCCTTAGCGGGAGGGCCCTACGAGCAGTACTTC. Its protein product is CASSSLAGGPYEQYF.

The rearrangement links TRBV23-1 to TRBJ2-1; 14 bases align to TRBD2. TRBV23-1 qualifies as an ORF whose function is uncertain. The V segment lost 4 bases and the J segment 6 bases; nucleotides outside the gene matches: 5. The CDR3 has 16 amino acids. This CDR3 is CASSRSGLAGANEQFF. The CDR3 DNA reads TGCGCCAGCAGTCGCTCGGGACTAGCGGGGGCCAATGAGCAGTTCTTC.

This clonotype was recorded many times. The CDR3 region is CSARDSSSSGSLTGETQYF. For the CDR3, the DNA is TGCAGTGCTAGAGATTCATCTTCTAGCGGGAGTTTGACGGGAGAGACCCAGTACTTC. The V call is TRBV20-1, the J call TRBJ2-5; 10 nucleotides line up with TRBD2. The CDR3 totals 19 residues. Germline CDR1 DFQATT, CDR2 SNEGSKA (reference sequence). Trimming cost V 0 bases and J 4 bases; bases outside gene matches: 17.

The CDR3 is CASSLASGQLTYNEQFF. CDR3 nucleotides: TGTGCCAGCAGCTTAGCAAGCGGGCAACTGACTTACAATGAGCAGTTCTTC. This chain uses TRBV7-9 with TRBJ2-1, with TRBD2 as a possible D gene (6 bases). V was clipped by 0 bases and J by 4 bases, with 16 bases between them. CDR3 length: 17 residues. Germline lookup yields CDR1 SEHNR and CDR2 FQNEAQ (reference sequence).

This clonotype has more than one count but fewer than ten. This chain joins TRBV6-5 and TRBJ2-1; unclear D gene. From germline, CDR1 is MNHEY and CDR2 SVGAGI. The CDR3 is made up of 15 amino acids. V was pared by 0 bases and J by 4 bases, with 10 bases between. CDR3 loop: CASSYSTPRYNEQFF. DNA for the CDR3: TGTGCCAGCAGTTACTCGACTCCACGATACAATGAGCAGTTCTTC.

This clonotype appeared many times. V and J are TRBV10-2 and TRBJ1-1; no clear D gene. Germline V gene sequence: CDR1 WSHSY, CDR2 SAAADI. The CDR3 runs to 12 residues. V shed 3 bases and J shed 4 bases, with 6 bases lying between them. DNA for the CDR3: TGCGCCAGCAGTGACGTCAGCACTGAAGCTTTCTTT. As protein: CASSDVSTEAFF.